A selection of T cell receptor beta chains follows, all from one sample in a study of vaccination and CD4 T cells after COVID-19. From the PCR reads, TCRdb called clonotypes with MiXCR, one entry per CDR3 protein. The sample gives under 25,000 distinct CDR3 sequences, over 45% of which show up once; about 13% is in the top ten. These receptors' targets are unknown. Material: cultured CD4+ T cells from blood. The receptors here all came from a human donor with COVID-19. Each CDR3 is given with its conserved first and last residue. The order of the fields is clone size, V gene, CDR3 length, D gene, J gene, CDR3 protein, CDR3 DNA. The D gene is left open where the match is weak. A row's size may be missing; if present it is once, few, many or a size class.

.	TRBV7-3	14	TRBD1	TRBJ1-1	CASSIGQGGTEAFF	TGTGCCAGCAGCATAGGACAGGGCGGCACTGAAGCTTTCTTT
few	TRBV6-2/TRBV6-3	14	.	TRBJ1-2	CASSYGNSHYGYTF	TGTGCCAGCAGTTATGGTAACAGCCACTATGGCTACACCTTC
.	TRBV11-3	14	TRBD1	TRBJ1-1	CASSLQGANTEAFF	TGTGCCAGCAGCTTACAGGGGGCGAACACTGAAGCTTTCTTT
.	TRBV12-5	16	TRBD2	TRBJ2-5	CASGLVAGGVLETQYF	TGTGCTAGTGGTTTGGTTGCGGGGGGGGTTTTAGAGACCCAGTACTTC
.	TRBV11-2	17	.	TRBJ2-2	CASSFPSGSRNTGELFF	TGTGCCAGCAGCTTCCCCTCCGGCAGTAGGAACACCGGGGAGCTGTTTTTT
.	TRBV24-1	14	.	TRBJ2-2	CASRETSNTGELFF	TGTGCCTCACGCGAGACGTCGAACACCGGGGAGCTGTTTTTT
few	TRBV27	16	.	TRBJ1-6	CASSLTGGPYNSPLHF	TGTGCCAGCAGTTTAACCGGGGGCCCCTATAATTCACCCCTCCACTTT
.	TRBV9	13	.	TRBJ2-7	CASSVNFAREQYF	TGTGCCAGCAGCGTAAATTTCGCCCGCGAGCAGTACTTC
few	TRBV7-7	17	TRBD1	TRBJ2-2	CASSLAETGANTGELFF	TGTGCTAGCAGCTTAGCGGAGACAGGGGCTAACACCGGGGAGCTGTTTTTT
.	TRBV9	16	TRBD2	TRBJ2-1	CASSVAGGGSYNEQFF	TGTGCCAGCAGCGTAGCTGGCGGGGGGTCCTACAATGAGCAGTTCTTC
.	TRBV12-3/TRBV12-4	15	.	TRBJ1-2	CASSLAAGRDYGYTF	TGTGCCAGCAGTTTAGCGGCAGGGAGGGACTATGGCTACACCTTC
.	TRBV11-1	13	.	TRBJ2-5	CASSYRIQETQYF	TGTGCCAGCAGCTATCGAATTCAAGAGACCCAGTACTTC